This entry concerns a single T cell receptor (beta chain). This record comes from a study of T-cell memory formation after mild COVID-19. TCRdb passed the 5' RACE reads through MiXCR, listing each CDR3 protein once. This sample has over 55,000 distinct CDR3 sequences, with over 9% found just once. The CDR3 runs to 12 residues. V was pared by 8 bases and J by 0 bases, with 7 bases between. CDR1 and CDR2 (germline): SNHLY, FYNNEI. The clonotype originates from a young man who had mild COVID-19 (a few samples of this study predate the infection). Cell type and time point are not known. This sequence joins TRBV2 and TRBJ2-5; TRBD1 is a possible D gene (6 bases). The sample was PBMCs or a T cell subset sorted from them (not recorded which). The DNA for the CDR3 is TGTGCCAGCCGGGACAACCAAGAGACCCAGTACTTC. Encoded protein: CASRDNQETQYF.